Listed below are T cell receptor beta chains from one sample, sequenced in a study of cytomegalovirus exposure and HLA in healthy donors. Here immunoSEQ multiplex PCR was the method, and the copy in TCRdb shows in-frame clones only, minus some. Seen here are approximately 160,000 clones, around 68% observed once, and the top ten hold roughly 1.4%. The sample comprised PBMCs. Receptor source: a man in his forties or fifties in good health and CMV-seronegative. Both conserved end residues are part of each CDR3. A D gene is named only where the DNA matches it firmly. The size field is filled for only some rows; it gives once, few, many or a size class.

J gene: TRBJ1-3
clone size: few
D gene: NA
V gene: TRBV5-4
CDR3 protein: CASSPTDSSGNTIYF
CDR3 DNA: TGTGCCAGCAGCCCGACTGATAGCTCTGGAAACACCATATATTTT

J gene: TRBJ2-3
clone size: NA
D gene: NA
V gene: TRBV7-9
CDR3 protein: CALRPDRLSPSTDTQYF
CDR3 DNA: TGTGCCTTACGCCCTGACAGGTTATCTCCTAGCACAGATACGCAGTATTTT

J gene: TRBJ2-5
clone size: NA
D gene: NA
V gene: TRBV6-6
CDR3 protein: CASSYRGRGETQYF
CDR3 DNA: TGTGCCAGCAGTTACAGGGGAAGAGGAGAGACCCAGTACTTC

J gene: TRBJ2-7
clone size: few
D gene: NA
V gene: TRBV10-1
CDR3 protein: CASSEQGGTSYEQYF
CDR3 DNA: TGCGCCAGCAGTGAGCAGGGGGGAACCTCCTACGAGCAGTACTTC

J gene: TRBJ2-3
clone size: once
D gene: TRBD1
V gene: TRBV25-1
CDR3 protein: CASTEQGGITDTQYF
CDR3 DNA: TGTGCCAGCACCGAACAGGGGGGAATCACAGATACGCAGTATTTT

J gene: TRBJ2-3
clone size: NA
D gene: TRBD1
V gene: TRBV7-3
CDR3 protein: CASSFRDRAYGTDTQYF
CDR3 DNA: TGTGCCAGCAGCTTCCGGGACAGGGCGTATGGTACAGATACGCAGTATTTT

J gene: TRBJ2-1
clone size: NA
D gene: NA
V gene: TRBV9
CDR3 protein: CASSSTAQGYNEQFF
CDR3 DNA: TGTGCCAGCAGCTCCACGGCGCAGGGATACAATGAGCAGTTCTTC

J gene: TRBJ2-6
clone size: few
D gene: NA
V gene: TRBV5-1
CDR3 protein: CASSFGLNSGANVLTF
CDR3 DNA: TGCGCCAGCAGCTTTGGACTCAACTCTGGGGCCAACGTCCTGACTTTC

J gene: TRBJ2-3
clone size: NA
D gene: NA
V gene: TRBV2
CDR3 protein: CASSRGRSTDTQYF
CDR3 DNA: TGTGCCAGCAGCCGGGGTCGAAGCACAGATACGCAGTATTTT

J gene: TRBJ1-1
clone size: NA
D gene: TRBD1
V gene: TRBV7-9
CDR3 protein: CATEQGAGDTEAFF
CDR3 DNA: TGTGCCACCGAACAGGGGGCAGGGGACACTGAAGCTTTCTTT